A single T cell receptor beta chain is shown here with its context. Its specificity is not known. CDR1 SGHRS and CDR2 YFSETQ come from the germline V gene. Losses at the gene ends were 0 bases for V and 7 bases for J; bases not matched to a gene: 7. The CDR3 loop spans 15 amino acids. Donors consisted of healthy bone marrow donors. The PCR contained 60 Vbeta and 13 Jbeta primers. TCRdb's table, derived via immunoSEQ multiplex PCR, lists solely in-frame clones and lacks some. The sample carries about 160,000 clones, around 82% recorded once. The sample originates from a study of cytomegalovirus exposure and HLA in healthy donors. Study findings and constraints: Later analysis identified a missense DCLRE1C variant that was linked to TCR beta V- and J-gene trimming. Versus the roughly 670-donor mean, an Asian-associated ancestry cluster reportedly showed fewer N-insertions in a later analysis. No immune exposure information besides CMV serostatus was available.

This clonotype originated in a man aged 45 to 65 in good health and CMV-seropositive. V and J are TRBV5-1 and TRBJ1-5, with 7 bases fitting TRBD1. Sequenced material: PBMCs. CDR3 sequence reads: CASSLAGGLTQPQHF. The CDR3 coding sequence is TGCGCCAGCAGCTTGGCAGGGGGGTTAACGCAGCCCCAGCATTTT. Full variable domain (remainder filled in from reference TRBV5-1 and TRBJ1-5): KAGVTQTPRYLIKTRGQQVTLSCSPISGHRSVSWYQQTPGQGLQFLFEYFSETQRNKGNFPGRFSGRQFSNSRSEMNVSTLELGDSALYLCASSLAGGLTQPQHFGDGTRLSIL.